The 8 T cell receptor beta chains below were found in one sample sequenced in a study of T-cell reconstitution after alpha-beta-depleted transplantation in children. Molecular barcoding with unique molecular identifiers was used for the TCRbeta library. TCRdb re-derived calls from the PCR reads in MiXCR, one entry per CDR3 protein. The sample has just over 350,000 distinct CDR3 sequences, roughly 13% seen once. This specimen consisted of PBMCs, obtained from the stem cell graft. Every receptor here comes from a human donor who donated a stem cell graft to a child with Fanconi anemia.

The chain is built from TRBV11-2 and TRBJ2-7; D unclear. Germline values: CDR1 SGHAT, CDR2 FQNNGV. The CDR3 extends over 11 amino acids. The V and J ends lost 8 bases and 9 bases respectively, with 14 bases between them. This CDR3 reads CASSPKAVQYF. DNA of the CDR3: TGTGCCAGCTCCCCGAAGGCCGTGCAGTACTTC.

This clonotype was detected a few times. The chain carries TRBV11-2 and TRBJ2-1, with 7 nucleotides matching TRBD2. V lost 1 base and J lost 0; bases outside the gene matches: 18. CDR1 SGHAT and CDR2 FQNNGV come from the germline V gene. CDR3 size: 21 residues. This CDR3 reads CASSLGLAGRLAASSYNEQFF. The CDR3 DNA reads TGTGCCAGCAGCTTAGGACTGGCGGGACGACTAGCAGCGAGCTCCTACAATGAGCAGTTCTTC.

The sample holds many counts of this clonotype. The CDR3, as DNA: TGTGCCAGCAGTGAATTAAGGGGTAACACTGAAGCTTTCTTT. Amino acid sequence: CASSELRGNTEAFF. The chain recombines TRBV25-1 with TRBJ1-1, with TRBD1 as a possible D gene (5 bases). The CDR3 extends over 14 amino acids. V was shortened by 1 base and J by 2 bases, with 8 bases between the two germline ends. Germline V gene data show CDR1 as MGHDK and CDR2 as SYGVNS.

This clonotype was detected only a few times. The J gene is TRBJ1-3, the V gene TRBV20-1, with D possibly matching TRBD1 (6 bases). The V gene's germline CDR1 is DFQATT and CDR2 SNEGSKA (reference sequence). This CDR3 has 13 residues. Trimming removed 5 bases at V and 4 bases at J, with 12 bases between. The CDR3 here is CSAATGPGNTIYF. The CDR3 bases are TGCAGTGCTGCTACAGGGCCGGGAAACACCATATATTTT.

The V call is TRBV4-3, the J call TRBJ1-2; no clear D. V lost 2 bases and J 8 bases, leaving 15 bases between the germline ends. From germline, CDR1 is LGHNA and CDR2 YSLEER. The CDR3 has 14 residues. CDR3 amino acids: CASSQLLGQSGYTF. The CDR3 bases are TGCGCCAGCAGCCAATTGTTAGGGCAGTCCGGCTACACCTTC.

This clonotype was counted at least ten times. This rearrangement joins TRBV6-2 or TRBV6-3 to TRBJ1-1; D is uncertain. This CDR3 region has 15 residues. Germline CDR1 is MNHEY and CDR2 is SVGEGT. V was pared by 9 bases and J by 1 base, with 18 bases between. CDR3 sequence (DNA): TGTGCCAGTTCTTATATTGCGGCGGCGAACACTGAAGCTTTCTTT. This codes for CASSYIAAANTEAFF.

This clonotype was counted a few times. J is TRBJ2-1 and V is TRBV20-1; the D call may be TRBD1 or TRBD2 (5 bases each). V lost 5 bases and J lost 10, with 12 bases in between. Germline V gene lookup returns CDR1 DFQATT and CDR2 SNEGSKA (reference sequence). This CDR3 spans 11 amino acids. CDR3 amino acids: CSAASGAEQFF. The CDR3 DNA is TGCAGTGCTGCCTCCGGGGCAGAGCAGTTCTTC.

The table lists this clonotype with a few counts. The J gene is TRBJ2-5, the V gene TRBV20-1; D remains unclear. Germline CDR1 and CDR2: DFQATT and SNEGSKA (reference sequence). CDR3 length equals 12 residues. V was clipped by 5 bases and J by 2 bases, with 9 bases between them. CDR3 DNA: TGCAGTGCTTCAAGGGAACAAGAGACCCAGTACTTC. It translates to CSASREQETQYF.